The clone carrying this TCR beta chain occurred many times. These data are taken from a study of regulatory T cells in long-lasting Graves disease. TCR beta libraries were built with iRepertoire HTBI primers and Arm-PCR of CDR3 regions. One entry per CDR3 protein results from TCRdb running MiXCR on the multiplex PCR reads. The sample has 250,000 to 300,000 distinct CDR3 sequences; around a sixth are singletons. Time point given: newly diagnosed GD, antithyroid drugs for less than 3 months. Researchers made the TCR library from RNA that was extracted from PBMCs. J was trimmed by 1 base and V by 4 bases; bases with no gene match: 5. Germline V gene data show CDR1 as KGHSH and CDR2 as LQKENI. This CDR3 has 15 residues. The same sample was also studied in work on T cells in Graves' hyperthyroidism and ophthalmopathy. From that study: Blood also showed most of the thyroid clonotypes that were expanded above 0.001.

Sample: peripheral blood mononuclear cells (PBMCs), taken at new diagnosis, from a patient treated with antithyroid drugs. This TCR was sampled from a woman younger than 45 with Graves disease. The genes are TRBV18 and TRBJ1-1, with 8 nucleotides matching TRBD1. CDR3 coding DNA: TGTGCCAGCTCACAGGGACAGGAGAGGAACACTGAAGCTTTCTTT. Translating it yields CASSQGQERNTEAFF.